This T cell receptor beta chain was observed in a study of blood T cells in healthy people across ages. Alongside a J-beta primer mix, a sample-barcoded 5' primer served in a second PCR lasting roughly 7 to 11 cycles. TCRdb used MiXCR to reprocess the 5' RACE reads, holding one entry per CDR3 protein. The sample shows fewer than 600,000 distinct CDR3 sequences, around 27% of them seen only once. A minimum of 6 million PBMCs was isolated per sample. Every sample gave at least 5.5 micrograms of total RNA when it was extracted. The CDR3 loop spans 16 amino acids. Germline values: CDR1 LGHNA, CDR2 YSLEER. V was pared by 2 bases and J by 10 bases, with 21 bases between. Separately, the same data were catalogued under a study of T cells of mothers and their children. That work adds: Second-PCR amplification with M1S added sample barcodes and 2-4 random nucleotides. A slight, non-significant increase in overlap was found for related mother-child pairs relative to unrelated pairs.

The TCR was taken from a boy younger than 10 in good health. Input material: blood. This chain links TRBV4-3 with TRBJ2-1; D is perhaps TRBD1 (6 bases). The CDR3 nucleotides read TGCGCCAGCAGCCAACACTACCCTGGGGGCTGGGGCGAGCAGTTCTTC. Translating it yields CASSQHYPGGWGEQFF.